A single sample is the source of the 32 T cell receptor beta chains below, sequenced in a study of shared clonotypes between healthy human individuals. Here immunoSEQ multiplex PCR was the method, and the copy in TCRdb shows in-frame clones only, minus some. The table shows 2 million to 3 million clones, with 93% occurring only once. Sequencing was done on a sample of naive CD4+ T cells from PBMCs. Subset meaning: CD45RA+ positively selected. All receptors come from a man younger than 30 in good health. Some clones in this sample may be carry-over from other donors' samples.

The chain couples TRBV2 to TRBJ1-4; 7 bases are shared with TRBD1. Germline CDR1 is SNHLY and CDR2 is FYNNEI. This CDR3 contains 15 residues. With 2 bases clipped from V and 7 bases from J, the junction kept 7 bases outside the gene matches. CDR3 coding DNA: TGTGCCAGCAGTGAAACTAGGGGGCTAGGTGAAAAACTGTTTTTT. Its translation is CASSETRGLGEKLFF.

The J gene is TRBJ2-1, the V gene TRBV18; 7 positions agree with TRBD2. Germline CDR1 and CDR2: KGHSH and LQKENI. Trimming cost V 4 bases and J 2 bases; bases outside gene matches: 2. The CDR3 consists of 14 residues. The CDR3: CASSREGPYNEQFF. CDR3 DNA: TGTGCCAGCTCACGGGAGGGGCCCTACAATGAGCAGTTCTTC.

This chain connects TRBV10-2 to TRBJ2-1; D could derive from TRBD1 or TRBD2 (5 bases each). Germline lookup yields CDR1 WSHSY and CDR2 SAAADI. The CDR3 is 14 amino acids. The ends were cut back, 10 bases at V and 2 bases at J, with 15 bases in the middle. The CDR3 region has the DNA TGCGCCACAGAGGGTACGGGGCCCTACAATGAGCAGTTCTTC. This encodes CATEGTGPYNEQFF.

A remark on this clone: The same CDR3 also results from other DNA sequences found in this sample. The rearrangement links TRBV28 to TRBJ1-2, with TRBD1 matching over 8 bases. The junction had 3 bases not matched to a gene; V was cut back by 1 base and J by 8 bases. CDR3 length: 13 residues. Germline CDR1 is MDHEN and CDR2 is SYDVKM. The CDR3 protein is CASSLSDRGGYTF. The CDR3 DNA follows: TGTGCCAGCAGTTTATCCGACAGGGGAGGCTACACCTTC.

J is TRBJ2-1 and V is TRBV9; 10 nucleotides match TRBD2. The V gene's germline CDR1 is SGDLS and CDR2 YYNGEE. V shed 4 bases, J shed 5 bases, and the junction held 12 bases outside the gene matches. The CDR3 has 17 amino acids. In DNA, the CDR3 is TGTGCCAGCAGCACGGGGTGGACTAGCGGACCCAACAATGAGCAGTTCTTC. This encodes CASSTGWTSGPNNEQFF.

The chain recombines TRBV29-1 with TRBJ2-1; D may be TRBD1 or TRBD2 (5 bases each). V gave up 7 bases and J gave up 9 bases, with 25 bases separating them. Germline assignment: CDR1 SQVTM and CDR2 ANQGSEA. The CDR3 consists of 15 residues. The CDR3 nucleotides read TGCAGCGCCTCTAAGAGGGTTCTACAGGCAGGTGAGCAGTTCTTC. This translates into CSASKRVLQAGEQFF.

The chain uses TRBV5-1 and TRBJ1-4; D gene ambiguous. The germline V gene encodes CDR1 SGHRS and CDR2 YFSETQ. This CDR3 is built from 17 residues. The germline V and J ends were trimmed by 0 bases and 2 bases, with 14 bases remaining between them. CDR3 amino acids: CASSLEGPGTTNEKLFF. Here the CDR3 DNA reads TGCGCCAGCAGCTTGGAGGGCCCCGGAACCACTAATGAAAAACTGTTTTTT.

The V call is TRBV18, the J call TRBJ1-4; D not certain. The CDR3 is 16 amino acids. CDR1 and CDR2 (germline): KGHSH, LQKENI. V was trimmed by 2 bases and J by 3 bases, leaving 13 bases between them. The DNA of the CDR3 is TGTGCCAGCTCACCATTCCCTAAGGTTCCTAATGAAAAACTGTTTTTT. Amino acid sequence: CASSPFPKVPNEKLFF.

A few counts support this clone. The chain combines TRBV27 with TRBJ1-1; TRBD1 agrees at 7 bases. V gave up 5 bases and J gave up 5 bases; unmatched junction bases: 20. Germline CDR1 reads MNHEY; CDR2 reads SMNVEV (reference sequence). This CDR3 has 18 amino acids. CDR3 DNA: TGTGCCAGCAGTCCCGGAATCCCCCACGAGACAGGGCCGACTGAAGCTTTCTTT. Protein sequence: CASSPGIPHETGPTEAFF.

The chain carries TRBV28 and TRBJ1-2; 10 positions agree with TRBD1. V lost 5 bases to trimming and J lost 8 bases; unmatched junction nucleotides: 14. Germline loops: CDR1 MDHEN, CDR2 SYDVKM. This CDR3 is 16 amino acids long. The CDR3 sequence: CASSLDSTGGVEGYTF. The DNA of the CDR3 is TGTGCCAGCAGTCTCGATTCGACAGGGGGCGTAGAGGGCTACACCTTC.

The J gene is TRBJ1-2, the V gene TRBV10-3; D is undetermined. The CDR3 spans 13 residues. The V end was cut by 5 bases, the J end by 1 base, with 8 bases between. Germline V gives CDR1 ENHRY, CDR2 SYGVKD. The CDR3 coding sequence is TGTGCCATCAGTAGCAGCAATAACTATGGCTACACCTTC. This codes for CAISSSNNYGYTF.

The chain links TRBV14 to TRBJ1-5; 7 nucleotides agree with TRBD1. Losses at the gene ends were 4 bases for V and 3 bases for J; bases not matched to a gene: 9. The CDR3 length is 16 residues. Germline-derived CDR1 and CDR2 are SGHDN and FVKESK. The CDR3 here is CASSPQRQGLNQPQHF. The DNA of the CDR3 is TGTGCCAGCAGCCCTCAAAGACAGGGACTCAATCAGCCCCAGCATTTT.

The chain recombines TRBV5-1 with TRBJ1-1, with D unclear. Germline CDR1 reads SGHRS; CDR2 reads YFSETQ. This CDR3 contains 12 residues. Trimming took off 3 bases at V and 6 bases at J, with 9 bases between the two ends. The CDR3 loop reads CASSSGSAEAFF. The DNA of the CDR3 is TGCGCCAGCAGCTCGGGGTCGGCTGAAGCTTTCTTT.

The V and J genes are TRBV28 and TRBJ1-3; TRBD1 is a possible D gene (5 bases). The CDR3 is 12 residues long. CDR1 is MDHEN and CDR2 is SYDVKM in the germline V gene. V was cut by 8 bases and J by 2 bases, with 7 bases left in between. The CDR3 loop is CASRGTGNTIYF. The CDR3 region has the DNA TGTGCCAGCCGGGGGACTGGAAACACCATATATTTT.

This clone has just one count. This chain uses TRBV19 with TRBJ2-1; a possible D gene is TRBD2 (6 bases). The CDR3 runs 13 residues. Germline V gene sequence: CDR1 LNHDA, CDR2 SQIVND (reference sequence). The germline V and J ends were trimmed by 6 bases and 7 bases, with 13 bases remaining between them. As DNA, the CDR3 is TGTGCCAGTAGGTACCGGACTAAAAATGAGCAGTTCTTC. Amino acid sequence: CASRYRTKNEQFF.

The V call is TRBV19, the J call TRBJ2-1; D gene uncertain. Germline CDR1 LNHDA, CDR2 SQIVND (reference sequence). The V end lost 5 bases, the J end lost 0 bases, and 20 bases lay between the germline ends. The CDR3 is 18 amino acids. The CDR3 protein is CASSPSLGYVDSYNEQFF. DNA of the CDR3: TGTGCCAGTAGTCCCTCCCTAGGCTACGTCGACTCCTACAATGAGCAGTTCTTC.

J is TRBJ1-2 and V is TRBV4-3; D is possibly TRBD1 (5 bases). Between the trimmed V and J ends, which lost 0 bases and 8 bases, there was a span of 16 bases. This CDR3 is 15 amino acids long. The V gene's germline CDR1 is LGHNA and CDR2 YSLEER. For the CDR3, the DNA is TGCGCCAGCAGCCAAGATCTCGGCGGGGCGTGGGGCTACACCTTC. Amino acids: CASSQDLGGAWGYTF.

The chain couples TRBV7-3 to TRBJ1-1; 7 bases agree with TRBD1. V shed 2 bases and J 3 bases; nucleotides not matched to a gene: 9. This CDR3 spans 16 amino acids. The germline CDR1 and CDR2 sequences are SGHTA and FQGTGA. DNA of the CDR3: TGTGCCAGCAGCTTACTCGCGCCAACAGGGGACACTGAAGCTTTCTTT. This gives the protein CASSLLAPTGDTEAFF.

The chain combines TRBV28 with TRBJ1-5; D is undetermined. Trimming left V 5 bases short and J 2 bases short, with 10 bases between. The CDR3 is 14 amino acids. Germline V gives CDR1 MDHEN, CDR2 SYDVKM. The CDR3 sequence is CASSDEFGNQPQHF. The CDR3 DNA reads TGTGCCAGCAGTGACGAGTTTGGCAATCAGCCCCAGCATTTT.

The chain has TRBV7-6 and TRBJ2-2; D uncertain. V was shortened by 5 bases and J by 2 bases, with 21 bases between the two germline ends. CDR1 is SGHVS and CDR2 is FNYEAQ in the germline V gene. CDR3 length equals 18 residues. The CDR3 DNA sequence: TGTGCCAGCAGCCTCCAGCCCCCAAACCAGTTAAACACCGGGGAGCTGTTTTTT. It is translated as CASSLQPPNQLNTGELFF.

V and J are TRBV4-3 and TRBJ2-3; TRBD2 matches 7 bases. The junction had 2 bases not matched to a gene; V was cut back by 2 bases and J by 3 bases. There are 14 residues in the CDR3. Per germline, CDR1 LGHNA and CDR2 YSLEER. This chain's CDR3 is CASSQSGTTDTQYF. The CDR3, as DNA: TGCGCCAGCAGCCAAAGCGGGACGACAGATACGCAGTATTTT.

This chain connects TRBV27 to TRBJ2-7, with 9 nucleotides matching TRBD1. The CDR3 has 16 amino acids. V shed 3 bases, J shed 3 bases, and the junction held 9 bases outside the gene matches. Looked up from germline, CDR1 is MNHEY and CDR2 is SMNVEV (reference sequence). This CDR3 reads CASSLGRGQGLYEQYF. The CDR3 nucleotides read TGTGCCAGCAGTTTGGGGAGGGGACAGGGCCTCTACGAGCAGTACTTC.

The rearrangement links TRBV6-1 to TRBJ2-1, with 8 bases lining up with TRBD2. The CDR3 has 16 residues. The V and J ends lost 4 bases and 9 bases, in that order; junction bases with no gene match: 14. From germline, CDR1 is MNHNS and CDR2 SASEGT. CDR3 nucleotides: TGTGCCAGCAGTGGCAGGGATGCGGGGGGCGCTCTTGAGCAGTTCTTC. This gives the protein CASSGRDAGGALEQFF.

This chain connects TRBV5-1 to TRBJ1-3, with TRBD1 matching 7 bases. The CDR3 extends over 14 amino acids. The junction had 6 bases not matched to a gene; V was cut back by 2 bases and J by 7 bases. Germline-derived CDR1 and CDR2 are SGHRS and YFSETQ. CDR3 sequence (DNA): TGCGCCAGCAGCTTCCAGGGGGAAACGAACACCATATATTTT. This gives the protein CASSFQGETNTIYF.

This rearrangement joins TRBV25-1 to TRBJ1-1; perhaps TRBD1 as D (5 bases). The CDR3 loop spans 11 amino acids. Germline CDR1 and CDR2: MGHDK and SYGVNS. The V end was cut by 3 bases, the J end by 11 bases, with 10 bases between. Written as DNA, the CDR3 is TGTGCCAGCAGTGAGGGCAGGGTCGCTTTCTTT. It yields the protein CASSEGRVAFF.

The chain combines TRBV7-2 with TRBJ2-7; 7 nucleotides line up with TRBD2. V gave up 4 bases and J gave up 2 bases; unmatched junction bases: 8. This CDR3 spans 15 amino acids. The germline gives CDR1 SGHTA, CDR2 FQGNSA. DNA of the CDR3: TGTGCCAGCAGCTCCGGACTAGGGGCTGCCTACGAGCAGTACTTC. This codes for CASSSGLGAAYEQYF. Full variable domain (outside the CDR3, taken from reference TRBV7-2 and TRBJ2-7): GAGVSQSPSNKVTEKGKDVELRCDPISGHTALYWYRQSLGQGLEFLIYFQGNSAPDKSGLPSDRFSAERTGGSVSTLTIQRTQQEDSAVYLCASSSGLGAAYEQYFGPGTRLTVT.

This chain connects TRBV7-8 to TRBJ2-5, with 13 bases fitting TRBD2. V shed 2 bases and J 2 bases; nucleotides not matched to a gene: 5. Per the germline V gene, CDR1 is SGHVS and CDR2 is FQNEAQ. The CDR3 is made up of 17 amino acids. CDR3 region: CASSLTSGRGGQETQYF. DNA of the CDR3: TGTGCCAGCAGCTTAACTAGCGGGAGGGGAGGTCAAGAGACCCAGTACTTC.

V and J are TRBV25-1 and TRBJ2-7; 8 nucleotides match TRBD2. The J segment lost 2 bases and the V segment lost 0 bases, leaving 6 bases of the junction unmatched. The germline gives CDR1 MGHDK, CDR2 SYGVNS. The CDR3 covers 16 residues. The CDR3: CASSEYWLAGPYEQYF. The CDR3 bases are TGTGCCAGCAGTGAATATTGGCTAGCGGGCCCCTACGAGCAGTACTTC.

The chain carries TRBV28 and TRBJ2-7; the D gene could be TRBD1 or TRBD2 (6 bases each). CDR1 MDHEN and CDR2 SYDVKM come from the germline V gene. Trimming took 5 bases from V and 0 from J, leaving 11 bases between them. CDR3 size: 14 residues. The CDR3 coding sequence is TGTGCCAGCAGTCTCCGGGGGCACTCCTACGAGCAGTACTTC. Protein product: CASSLRGHSYEQYF.

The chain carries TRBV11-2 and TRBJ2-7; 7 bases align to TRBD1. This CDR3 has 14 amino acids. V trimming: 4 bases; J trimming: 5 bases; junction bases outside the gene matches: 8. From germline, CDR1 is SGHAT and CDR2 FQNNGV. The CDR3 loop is CASSSDRDSNEQYF. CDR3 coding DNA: TGTGCCAGCAGCTCAGACCGGGACAGCAACGAGCAGTACTTC.

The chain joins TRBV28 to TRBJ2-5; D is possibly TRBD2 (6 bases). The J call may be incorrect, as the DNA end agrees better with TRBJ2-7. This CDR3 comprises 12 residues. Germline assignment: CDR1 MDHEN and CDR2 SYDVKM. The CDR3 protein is CASMREGLEQYF. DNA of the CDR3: TGTGCCAGCATGCGGGAAGGGCTCGAGCAGTACTTC.

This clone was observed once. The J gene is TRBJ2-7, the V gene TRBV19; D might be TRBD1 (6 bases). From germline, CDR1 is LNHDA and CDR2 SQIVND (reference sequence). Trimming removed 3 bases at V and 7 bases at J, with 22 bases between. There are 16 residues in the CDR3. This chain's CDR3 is CASSIGGRIPLLEQYF. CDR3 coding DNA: TGTGCCAGTAGTATTGGGGGCCGGATTCCCCTACTTGAGCAGTACTTC.